This is a list of T cell receptor beta chains from one sample in a study of blood T cell repertoires in COVID-19. Sequencing was performed with immunoSEQ multiplex PCR; in TCRdb, only in-frame clones are kept and a portion is missing. The sample consists of 140,000 to 150,000 clones, approximately 84% of them appearing once. Sequencing was done on a sample of peripheral blood. Receptors were obtained from a human donor in a cohort sampled during active COVID-19. Both conserved end residues are part of each CDR3. The D gene is left open where the match is weak. Size is stated for part of the rows, as once, few or many counts, or as a class when the clone is expanded.

-,-,TRBV28,TRBJ1-5,CASRQNNQPQHF,TGTGCCAGCAGACAGAACAATCAGCCCCAGCATTTT
-,-,TRBV27,TRBJ2-3,CASSLQTVNTDTQYF,TGTGCCAGCAGTCTTCAGACAGTCAACACAGATACGCAGTATTTT
-,-,TRBV11-2,TRBJ1-5,CASSLGTDSSNQPQHF,TGTGCCAGCAGCTTAGGAACAGATAGTAGCAATCAGCCCCAGCATTTT
-,-,TRBV4-1,TRBJ2-3,CASSQGTETDTQYF,TGCGCCAGCAGCCAAGGGACTGAAACAGATACGCAGTATTTT
TRBD1,-,TRBV6-1,TRBJ1-1,CASSEGTVTEAFF,TGTGCCAGCAGTGAGGGGACAGTGACTGAAGCTTTCTTT
TRBD2,-,TRBV27,TRBJ2-1,CASSLSMSPGGPYEQFF,TGTGCCAGCAGTTTATCCATGAGTCCGGGAGGGCCCTATGAGCAGTTCTTC
-,-,TRBV14,TRBJ2-5,CASSQRGQETQYF,TGTGCCAGCAGCCAAAGGGGACAAGAGACCCAGTACTTC
TRBD1,once,TRBV6-5,TRBJ2-2,CAVVRDRGPGGELFF,TGTGCCGTCGTCAGGGACAGGGGGCCCGGCGGGGAGCTGTTTTTT
TRBD1,-,TRBV7-2,TRBJ2-7,CASSLLRRNRGYEQYF,TGTGCCAGCAGCTTACTCCGCCGGAACAGGGGCTACGAGCAGTACTTC
TRBD1,few,TRBV3-1/TRBV3-2,TRBJ1-6,CASSRDRGNSPLHF,TGTGCCAGCAGCCGGGACAGGGGTAATTCACCCCTCCACTTT
TRBD2,-,TRBV9,TRBJ2-2,CASSLSGGSTGELFF,TGTGCCAGCAGCCTTAGCGGGGGGAGCACCGGGGAGCTGTTTTTT
TRBD1,-,TRBV6-4,TRBJ1-6,CASSDSRGTGWLSSYNSPLHF,TGTGCCAGCAGTGACTCGAGGGGGACAGGGTGGTTAAGCTCCTATAATTCACCCCTCCACTTT
-,-,TRBV6-5,TRBJ2-7,CASSSLGGGLGEQYF,TGTGCCAGCAGTTCATTGGGGGGGGGCCTTGGCGAGCAGTACTTC
-,few,TRBV7-2,TRBJ1-1,CASSLGTRTEAFF,TGTGCCAGCAGCTTAGGGACTCGCACTGAAGCTTTCTTT
TRBD1,-,TRBV28,TRBJ1-6,CASRPDRGGNSPLHF,TGTGCCAGCAGACCGGACAGGGGAGGGAATTCACCCCTCCACTTT
-,-,TRBV15,TRBJ2-7,CATSKSRLAMPTRSYEQYF,TGTGCCACCAGCAAAAGCCGACTCGCAATGCCAACAAGGTCCTACGAGCAGTACTTC
TRBD1,-,TRBV19,TRBJ1-1,CASTPTGVNTEAFF,TGTGCCAGTACCCCGACAGGGGTGAACACTGAAGCTTTCTTT
-,once,TRBV28,TRBJ2-3,CASSRGTRDTQYF,TGTGCCAGCAGCCGGGGGACTCGAGATACGCAGTATTTT
-,-,TRBV2,TRBJ1-4,CASFGGRGHDEKLFF,TGTGCCAGCTTTGGAGGGCGGGGGCATGATGAAAAACTGTTTTTT
TRBD2,-,TRBV28,TRBJ2-7,CASRRGTSGSYEQYF,TGTGCCAGCAGGCGCGGGACTAGCGGCTCCTACGAGCAGTACTTC
TRBD1,-,TRBV30,TRBJ1-2,CAWSVGGQIYGYTF,TGTGCCTGGAGTGTGGGGGGACAGATCTATGGCTACACCTTC
-,-,TRBV6-5,TRBJ1-1,CASSPRGVSEAFF,TGTGCCAGCAGTCCCCGGGGAGTCAGTGAAGCTTTCTTT
-,-,TRBV12-3/TRBV12-4,TRBJ2-3,CASSLRTDTQYF,TGTGCCAGCAGTTTGAGGACAGATACGCAGTATTTT
-,-,TRBV11-3,TRBJ1-2,CASSLARQVPSPNYGYTF,TGTGCCAGCAGCTTAGCCAGACAAGTTCCAAGTCCTAACTATGGCTACACCTTC
-,-,TRBV5-1,TRBJ1-5,CASSWTKFSNQPQHF,TGCGCCAGCAGCTGGACAAAATTTAGCAATCAGCCCCAGCATTTT